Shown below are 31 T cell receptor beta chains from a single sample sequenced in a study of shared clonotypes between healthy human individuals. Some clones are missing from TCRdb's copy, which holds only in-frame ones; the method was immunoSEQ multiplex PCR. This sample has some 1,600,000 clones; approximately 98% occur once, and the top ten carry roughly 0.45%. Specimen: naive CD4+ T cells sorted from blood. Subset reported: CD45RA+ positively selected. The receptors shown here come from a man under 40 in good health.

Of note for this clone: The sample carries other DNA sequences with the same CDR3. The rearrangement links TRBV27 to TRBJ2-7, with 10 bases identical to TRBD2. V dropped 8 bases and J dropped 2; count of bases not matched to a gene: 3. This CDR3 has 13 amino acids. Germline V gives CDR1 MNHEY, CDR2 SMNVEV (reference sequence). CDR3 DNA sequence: TGTGCCAGCCGAACTAGCGGGGCCTACGAGCAGTACTTC. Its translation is CASRTSGAYEQYF.

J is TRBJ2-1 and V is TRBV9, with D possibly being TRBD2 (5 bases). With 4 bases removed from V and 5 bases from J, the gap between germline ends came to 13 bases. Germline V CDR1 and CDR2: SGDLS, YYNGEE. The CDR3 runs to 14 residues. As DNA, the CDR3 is TGTGCCAGCAGCCCCCGCGTCGGGGACAATGAGCAGTTCTTC. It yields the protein CASSPRVGDNEQFF.

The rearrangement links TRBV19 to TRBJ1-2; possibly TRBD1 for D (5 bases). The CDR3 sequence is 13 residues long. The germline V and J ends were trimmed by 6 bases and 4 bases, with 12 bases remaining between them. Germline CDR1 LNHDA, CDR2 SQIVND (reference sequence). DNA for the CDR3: TGTGCCAGTAGCAAGGGGCGCGGCTATGGCTACACCTTC. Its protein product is CASSKGRGYGYTF.

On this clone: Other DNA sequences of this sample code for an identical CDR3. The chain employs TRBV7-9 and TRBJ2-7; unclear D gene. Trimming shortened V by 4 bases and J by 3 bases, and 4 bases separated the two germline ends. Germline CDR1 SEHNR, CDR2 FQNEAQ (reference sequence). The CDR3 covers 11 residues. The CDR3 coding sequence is TGTGCCAGCAGCTCTTTCTACGAGCAGTACTTC. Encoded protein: CASSSFYEQYF.

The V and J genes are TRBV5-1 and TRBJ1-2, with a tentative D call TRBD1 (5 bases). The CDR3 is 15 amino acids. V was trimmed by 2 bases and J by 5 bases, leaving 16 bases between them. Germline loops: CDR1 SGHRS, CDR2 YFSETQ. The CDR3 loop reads CASSFSRDGGYGYTF. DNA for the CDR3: TGCGCCAGCAGCTTCTCCCGAGACGGGGGATATGGCTACACCTTC.

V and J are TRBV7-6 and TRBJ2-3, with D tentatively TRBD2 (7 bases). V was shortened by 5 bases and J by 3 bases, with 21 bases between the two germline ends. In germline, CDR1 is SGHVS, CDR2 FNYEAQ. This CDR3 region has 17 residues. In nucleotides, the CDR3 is TGTGCCAGCAGCCGGACGACGGGGGGCGTAGGGACAGATACGCAGTATTTT. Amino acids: CASSRTTGGVGTDTQYF. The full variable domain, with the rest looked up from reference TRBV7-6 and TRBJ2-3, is GAGVSQSPRYKVTKRGQDVALRCDPISGHVSLYWYRQALGQGPEFLTYFNYEAQQDKSGLPNDRFSAERPEGSISTLTIQRTEQRDSAMYRCASSRTTGGVGTDTQYFGPGTRLTVL.

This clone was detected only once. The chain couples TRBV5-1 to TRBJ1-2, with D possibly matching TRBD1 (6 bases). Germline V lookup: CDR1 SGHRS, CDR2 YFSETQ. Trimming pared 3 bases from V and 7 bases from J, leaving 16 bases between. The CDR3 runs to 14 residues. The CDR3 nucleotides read TGCGCCAGCAGCTCCACAGGGAGAACTATTGGCTACACCTTC. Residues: CASSSTGRTIGYTF.

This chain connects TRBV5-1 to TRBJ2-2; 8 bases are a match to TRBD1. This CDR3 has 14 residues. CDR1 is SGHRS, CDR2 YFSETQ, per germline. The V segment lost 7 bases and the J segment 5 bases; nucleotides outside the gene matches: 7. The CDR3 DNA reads TGCGCCAGCGGAACAGGGGGTAGGACCGGGGAGCTGTTTTTT. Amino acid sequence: CASGTGGRTGELFF.

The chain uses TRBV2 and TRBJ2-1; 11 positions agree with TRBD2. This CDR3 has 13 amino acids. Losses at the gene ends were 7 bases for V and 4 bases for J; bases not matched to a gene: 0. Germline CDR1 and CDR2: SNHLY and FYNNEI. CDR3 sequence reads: CASIAGGYNEQFF. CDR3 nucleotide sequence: TGTGCCAGCATAGCGGGAGGGTACAATGAGCAGTTCTTC.

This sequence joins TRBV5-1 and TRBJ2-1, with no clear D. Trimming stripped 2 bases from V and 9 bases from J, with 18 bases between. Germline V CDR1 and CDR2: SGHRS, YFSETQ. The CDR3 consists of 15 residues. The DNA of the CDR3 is TGCGCCAGCAGCTTAGACCCGAGATTAAGTAGTGAGCAGTTCTTC. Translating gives CASSLDPRLSSEQFF.

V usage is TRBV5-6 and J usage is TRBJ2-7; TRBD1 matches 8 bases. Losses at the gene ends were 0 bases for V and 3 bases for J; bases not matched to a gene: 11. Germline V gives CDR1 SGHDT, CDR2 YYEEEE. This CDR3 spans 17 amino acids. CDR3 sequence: CASSLAFTRQGHYEQYF. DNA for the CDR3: TGTGCCAGCAGCTTGGCCTTCACAAGACAGGGGCACTACGAGCAGTACTTC.

CDR3 region: CASSRDRESGELFF. The CDR3 nucleotides read TGTGCCAGCTCACGGGACAGGGAGTCGGGGGAGCTGTTTTTT. The rearrangement joins TRBV18 to TRBJ2-2; TRBD1 matches 9 bases. The CDR3 totals 14 residues. Trimming took 4 bases from V and 8 from J; bases not matched to a gene: 5. Germline-derived CDR1 and CDR2 are KGHSH and LQKENI.

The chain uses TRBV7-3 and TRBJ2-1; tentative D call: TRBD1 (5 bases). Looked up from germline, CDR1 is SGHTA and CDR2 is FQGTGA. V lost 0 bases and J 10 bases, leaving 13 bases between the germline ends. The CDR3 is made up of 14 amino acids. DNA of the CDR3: TGTGCCAGCAGCTTAACGGCCAGGGCGGAAGAGCAGTTCTTC. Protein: CASSLTARAEEQFF.

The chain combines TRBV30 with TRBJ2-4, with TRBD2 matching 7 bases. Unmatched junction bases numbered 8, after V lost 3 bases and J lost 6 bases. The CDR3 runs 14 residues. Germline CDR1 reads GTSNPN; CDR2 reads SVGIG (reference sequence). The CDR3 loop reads CAWSLGRRSNIQYF. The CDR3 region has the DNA TGTGCCTGGAGCCTCGGGAGGAGATCAAACATTCAGTACTTC.

The CDR3 loop is CASSPRGSSGANVLTF. Written as DNA, the CDR3 is TGTGCCAGCAGCCCCCGGGGCTCCTCTGGGGCCAACGTCCTGACTTTC. J is TRBJ2-6 and V is TRBV7-6; D may match TRBD1 or TRBD2 (5 bases each). V was trimmed by 5 bases and J by 0 bases, leaving 11 bases between them. Germline lookup yields CDR1 SGHVS and CDR2 FNYEAQ. The CDR3 consists of 16 residues.

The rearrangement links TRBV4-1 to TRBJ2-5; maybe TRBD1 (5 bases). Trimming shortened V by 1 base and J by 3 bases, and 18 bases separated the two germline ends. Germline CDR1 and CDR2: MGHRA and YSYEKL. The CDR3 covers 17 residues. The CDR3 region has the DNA TGCGCCAGCAGCCAAGCCTGTCTGTCCCAGGGTAAAGAGACCCAGTACTTC. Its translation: CASSQACLSQGKETQYF.

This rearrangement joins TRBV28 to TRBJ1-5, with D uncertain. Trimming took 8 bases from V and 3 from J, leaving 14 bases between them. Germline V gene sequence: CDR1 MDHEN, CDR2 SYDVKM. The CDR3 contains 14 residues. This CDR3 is CASWEVYDNQPQHF. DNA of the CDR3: TGTGCCAGCTGGGAGGTATATGACAATCAGCCCCAGCATTTT.

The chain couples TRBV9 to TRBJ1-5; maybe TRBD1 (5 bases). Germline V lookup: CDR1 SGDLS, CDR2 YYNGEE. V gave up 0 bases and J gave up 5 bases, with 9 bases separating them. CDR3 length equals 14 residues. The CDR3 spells CASSVGAGYQPQHF. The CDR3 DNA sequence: TGTGCCAGCAGCGTAGGAGCAGGGTATCAGCCCCAGCATTTT.

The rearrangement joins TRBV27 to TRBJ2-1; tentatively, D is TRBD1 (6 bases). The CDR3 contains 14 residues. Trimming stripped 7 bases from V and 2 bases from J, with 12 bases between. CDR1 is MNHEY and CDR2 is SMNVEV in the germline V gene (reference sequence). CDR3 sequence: CASTPRGPYNEQFF. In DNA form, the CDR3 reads TGTGCCAGCACCCCCAGGGGCCCCTACAATGAGCAGTTCTTC.

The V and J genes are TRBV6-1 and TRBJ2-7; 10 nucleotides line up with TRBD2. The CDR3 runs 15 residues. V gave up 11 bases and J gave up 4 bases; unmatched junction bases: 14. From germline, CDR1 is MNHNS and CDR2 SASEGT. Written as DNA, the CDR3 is TGTGCCTCCTCTCCGACTAGCGGGTTTACTTACGAGCAGTACTTC. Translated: CASSPTSGFTYEQYF.

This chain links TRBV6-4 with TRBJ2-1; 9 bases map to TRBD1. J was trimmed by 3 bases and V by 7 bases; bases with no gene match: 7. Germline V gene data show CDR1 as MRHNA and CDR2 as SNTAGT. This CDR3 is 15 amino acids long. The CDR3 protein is CASKLTGGVYNEQFF. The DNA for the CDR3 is TGTGCCAGCAAACTGACAGGGGGTGTCTACAATGAGCAGTTCTTC.

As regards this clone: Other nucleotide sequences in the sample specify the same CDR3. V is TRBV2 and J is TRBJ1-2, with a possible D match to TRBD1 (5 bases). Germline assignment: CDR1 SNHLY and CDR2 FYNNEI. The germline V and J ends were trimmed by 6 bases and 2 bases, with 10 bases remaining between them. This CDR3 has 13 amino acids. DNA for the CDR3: TGTGCCAGCAGGACCGGGGGGAACTATGGCTACACCTTC. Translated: CASRTGGNYGYTF.

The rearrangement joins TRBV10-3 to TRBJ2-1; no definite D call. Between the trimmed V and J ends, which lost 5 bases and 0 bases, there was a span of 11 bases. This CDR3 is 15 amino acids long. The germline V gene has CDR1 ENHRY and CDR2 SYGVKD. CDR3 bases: TGTGCCATCAGTAAGCAGGTTTTCTCCTACAATGAGCAGTTCTTC. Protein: CAISKQVFSYNEQFF.

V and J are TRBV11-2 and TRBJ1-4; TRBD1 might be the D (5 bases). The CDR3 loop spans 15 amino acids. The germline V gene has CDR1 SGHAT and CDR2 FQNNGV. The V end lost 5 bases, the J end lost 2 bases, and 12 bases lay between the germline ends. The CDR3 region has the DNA TGTGCCAGCAGCCGAGAGGGACGGACTAATGAAAAACTGTTTTTT. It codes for CASSREGRTNEKLFF.

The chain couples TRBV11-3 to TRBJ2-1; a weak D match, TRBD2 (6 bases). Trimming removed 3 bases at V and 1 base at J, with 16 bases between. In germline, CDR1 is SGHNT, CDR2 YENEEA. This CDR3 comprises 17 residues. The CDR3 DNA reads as TGTGCCAGCAGCTTGGGCCTAGCGCCGCGGTCCTACAATGAGCAGTTCTTC. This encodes CASSLGLAPRSYNEQFF.

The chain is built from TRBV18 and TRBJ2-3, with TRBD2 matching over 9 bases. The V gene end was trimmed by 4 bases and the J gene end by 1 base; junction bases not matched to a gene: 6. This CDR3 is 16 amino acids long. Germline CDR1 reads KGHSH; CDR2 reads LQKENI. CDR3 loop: CASSLRPSGGTDTQYF. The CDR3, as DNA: TGTGCCAGCTCACTTCGGCCTAGCGGGGGCACAGATACGCAGTATTTT.

The CDR3 DNA is TGTGCCAGCAGCTTAGACAGGGACCTCTCCTACAATGAGCAGTTCTTC. Translation: CASSLDRDLSYNEQFF. The chain is built from TRBV7-2 and TRBJ2-1, with a possible D match to TRBD1 (6 bases). The CDR3 has 16 residues. Trimming took off 1 base at V and 0 bases at J, with 10 bases between the two ends. Looked up from germline, CDR1 is SGHTA and CDR2 is FQGNSA.

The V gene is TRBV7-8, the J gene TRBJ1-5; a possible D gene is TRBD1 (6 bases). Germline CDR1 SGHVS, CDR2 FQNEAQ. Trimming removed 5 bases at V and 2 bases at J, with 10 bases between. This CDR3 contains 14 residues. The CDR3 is CASSGGQRNQPQHF. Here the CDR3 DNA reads TGTGCCAGCAGCGGTGGACAGCGCAATCAGCCCCAGCATTTT.

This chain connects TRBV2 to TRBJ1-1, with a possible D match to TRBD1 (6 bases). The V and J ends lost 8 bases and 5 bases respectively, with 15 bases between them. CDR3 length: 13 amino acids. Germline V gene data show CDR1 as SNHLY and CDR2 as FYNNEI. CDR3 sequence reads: CASRSLGGTEAFF. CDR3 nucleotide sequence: TGTGCCAGCCGGTCGTTAGGGGGGACTGAAGCTTTCTTT.

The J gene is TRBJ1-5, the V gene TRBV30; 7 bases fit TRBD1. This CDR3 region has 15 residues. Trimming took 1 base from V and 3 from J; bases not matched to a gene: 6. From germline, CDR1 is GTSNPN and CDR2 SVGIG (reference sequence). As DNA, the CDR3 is TGTGCCTGGAGTGAAGGGACAGCGCACAATCAGCCCCAGCATTTT. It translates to CAWSEGTAHNQPQHF.

The CDR3 coding sequence is TGTGCCAGCAGCTTAAGTTCTACCCAGTACTTC. Its protein is CASSLSSTQYF. The V and J genes are TRBV7-2 and TRBJ2-5, with unresolved D. Trimming pared 2 bases from V and 8 bases from J, leaving 6 bases between. CDR1 is SGHTA and CDR2 is FQGNSA in the germline V gene. CDR3 size: 11 residues.